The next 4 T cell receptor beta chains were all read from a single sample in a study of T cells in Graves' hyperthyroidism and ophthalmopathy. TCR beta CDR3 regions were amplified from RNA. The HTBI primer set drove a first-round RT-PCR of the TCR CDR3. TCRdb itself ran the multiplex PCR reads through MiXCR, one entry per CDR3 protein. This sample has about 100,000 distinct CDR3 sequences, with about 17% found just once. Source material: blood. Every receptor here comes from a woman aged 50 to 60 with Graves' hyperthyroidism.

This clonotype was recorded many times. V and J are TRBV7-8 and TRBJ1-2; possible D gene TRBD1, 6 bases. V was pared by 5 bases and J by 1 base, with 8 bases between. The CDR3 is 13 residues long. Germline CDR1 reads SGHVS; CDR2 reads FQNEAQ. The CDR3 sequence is CASSVDSNYGYTF. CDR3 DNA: TGTGCCAGCAGCGTGGACAGTAACTATGGCTACACCTTC.

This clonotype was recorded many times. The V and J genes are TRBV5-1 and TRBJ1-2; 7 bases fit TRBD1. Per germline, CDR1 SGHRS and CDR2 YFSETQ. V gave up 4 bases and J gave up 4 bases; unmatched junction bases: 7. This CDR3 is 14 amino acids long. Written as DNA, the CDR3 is TGCGCCAGCAGCGCCGGGACAGATGCCTATGGCTACACCTTC. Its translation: CASSAGTDAYGYTF.

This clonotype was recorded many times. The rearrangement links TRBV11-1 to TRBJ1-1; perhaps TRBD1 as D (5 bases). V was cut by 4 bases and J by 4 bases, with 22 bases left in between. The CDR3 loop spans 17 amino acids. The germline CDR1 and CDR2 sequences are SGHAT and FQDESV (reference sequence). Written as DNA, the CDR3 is TGTGCCAGCAGCTCGGGCGAGGGCAGGGATCATGGCACTGAAGCTTTCTTT. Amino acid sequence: CASSSGEGRDHGTEAFF.

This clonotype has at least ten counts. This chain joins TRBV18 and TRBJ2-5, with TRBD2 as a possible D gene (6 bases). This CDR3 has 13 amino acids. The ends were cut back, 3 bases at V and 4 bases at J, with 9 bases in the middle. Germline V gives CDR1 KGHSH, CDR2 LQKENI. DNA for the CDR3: TGTGCCAGCTCACCGGCGGGGCGAGAGACCCAGTACTTC. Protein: CASSPAGRETQYF.